Listed below are T cell receptor beta chains from one sample, sequenced in a study of T cells in localized non-small cell lung cancer. Some clones are missing from TCRdb's copy, which holds only in-frame ones; the method was immunoSEQ multiplex PCR. This table has about 34,000 clones, around four fifths appearing once. Sequenced material: peripheral blood, taken before any cancer treatment. Source of these receptors: a male donor at least 60 years old with stage II squamous cell lung carcinoma. CDR3s include the opening cysteine and the closing phenylalanine or tryptophan. Each record gives: clone size, V gene, J gene, D gene, CDR3 protein, CDR3 DNA. D genes are given only for firm matches. Where a row states a size, it is once, few, many or the class of an expanded clone; other rows omit it.

size: -; V: TRBV18; J: TRBJ1-1; D: -; CDR3: CASSPPTRTEAFF; DNA: TGTGCCAGCTCACCACCCACCCGCACTGAAGCTTTCTTT
size: few; V: TRBV10-2; J: TRBJ1-5; D: TRBD1; CDR3: CASSWTGGNQPQHF; DNA: TGCGCCAGCAGCTGGACAGGTGGCAATCAGCCCCAGCATTTT
size: -; V: TRBV19; J: TRBJ2-6; D: -; CDR3: CASTVSGANVLTF; DNA: TGTGCCAGTACCGTCTCTGGGGCCAACGTCCTGACTTTC
size: -; V: TRBV5-5; J: TRBJ2-5; D: -; CDR3: CASSLVASAYQETQYF; DNA: TGTGCCAGCAGCTTGGTGGCTAGCGCATACCAAGAGACCCAGTACTTC
size: -; V: TRBV7-6; J: TRBJ2-3; D: -; CDR3: CASSLVRGLADTQYF; DNA: TGTGCCAGCAGCTTAGTTCGGGGTTTGGCAGATACGCAGTATTTT
size: few; V: TRBV20-1; J: TRBJ1-1; D: -; CDR3: CSARKDTEAFF; DNA: TGCAGTGCTAGAAAGGACACTGAAGCTTTCTTT
size: -; V: TRBV10-2; J: TRBJ1-2; D: -; CDR3: CASADRPNYGYTF; DNA: TGCGCCAGCGCTGACAGGCCAAACTATGGCTACACCTTC
size: -; V: TRBV28; J: TRBJ1-1; D: -; CDR3: CAVQRGTEAFF; DNA: TGTGCCGTCCAAAGGGGTACGGAAGCTTTCTTT
size: -; V: TRBV15; J: TRBJ1-1; D: -; CDR3: CATSSRDSNTEAFF; DNA: TGTGCCACCAGCAGTAGGGACTCGAACACTGAAGCTTTCTTT
size: -; V: TRBV19; J: TRBJ1-2; D: -; CDR3: CAPSVVSYGYTF; DNA: TGTGCCCCTAGTGTCGTTTCCTATGGCTACACCTTC